This is a list of T cell receptor beta chains from one sample in a study of T cells in Graves' hyperthyroidism and ophthalmopathy. From the multiplex PCR reads, TCRdb called clonotypes with MiXCR, one entry per CDR3 protein. The sample yields some 510,000 distinct CDR3 sequences, about a fifth seen once. Sequenced material: blood. The origin of the receptors is a man between 18 and 29 years old with Graves' hyperthyroidism. CDR3s leave out the opening cysteine and the closing phenylalanine or tryptophan. Each record gives: clone size, J gene, V gene, CDR3 protein. The size field is filled for only some rows; it gives once, few, many or a size class.

many TRBJ2-6 TRBV12-3/TRBV12-4 ASKPSGSGANVLT
many TRBJ2-5 TRBV7-8 ASSSPRRQQETQY
. TRBJ2-5 TRBV6-7 ANSYSMDRAPQETQY
many TRBJ1-1 TRBV5-1 ASSLGWGRRNTEAF
. TRBJ2-2 TRBV24-1 ATSGVGPYTGELF
many TRBJ2-2 TRBV9 ASSVGQGNTGELF
. TRBJ1-1 TRBV6-1 ASNEGQGSNTEAF
. TRBJ2-7 TRBV20-1 SARERLAGEQY
many TRBJ1-5 TRBV5-1 ASRAGTGSNQPQH
few TRBJ2-2 TRBV28 ATTSGEHTGELF
few TRBJ2-7 TRBV7-9 ASSWGGPSSYEQY
many TRBJ2-7 TRBV15 ATSRQGNYEQY
few TRBJ1-6 TRBV28 ASSLTYSPLH
. TRBJ2-7 TRBV2 ASSRGTQSTYEQY
many TRBJ1-5 TRBV11-2 ASSLGTDINQPQH
many TRBJ1-3 TRBV12-3/TRBV12-4 ASSPTGTPGGVAIY
many TRBJ2-7 TRBV30 AWSGTGSYEQY
. TRBJ2-5 TRBV28 ASSFTCGRWETQY
. TRBJ2-4 TRBV6-1 ASRDLPSSAGDFSKNIQY
many TRBJ1-1 TRBV6-1 ASQAVERGRNTEAF
. TRBJ2-2 TRBV5-4 ATSPINTYTGELF
. TRBJ2-7 TRBV12-3/TRBV12-4 ASRKGAGTYEQY
many TRBJ1-1 TRBV3-1 ASSQIDRAGEAF
once TRBJ1-1 TRBV12-3/TRBV12-4 VSCEVVGRTNTEAF
many TRBJ2-5 TRBV7-8 ASSLRLAGARYQETQY
. TRBJ1-5 TRBV7-9 ASSLVGVREPQH
few TRBJ1-1 TRBV6-1 ASGGQGYGTEAF
few TRBJ2-7 TRBV28 ASLRGWEKYEQY
many TRBJ1-1 TRBV7-2 ASSLPPAEAF
many TRBJ1-5 TRBV2 ASILGPGNSNQPQH
many TRBJ1-5 TRBV12-3/TRBV12-4 ASSPQGLEQPQH
few TRBJ2-7 TRBV5-1 ASRYGAGQGYEQY
. TRBJ2-5 TRBV4-3 ASIQDPSGQETQY
many TRBJ1-2 TRBV12-3/TRBV12-4 ASSPGWREEYGYT
many TRBJ2-7 TRBV12-3/TRBV12-4 ASSLVETGLEEQY
. TRBJ1-2 TRBV6-1 ASWGSDGYT